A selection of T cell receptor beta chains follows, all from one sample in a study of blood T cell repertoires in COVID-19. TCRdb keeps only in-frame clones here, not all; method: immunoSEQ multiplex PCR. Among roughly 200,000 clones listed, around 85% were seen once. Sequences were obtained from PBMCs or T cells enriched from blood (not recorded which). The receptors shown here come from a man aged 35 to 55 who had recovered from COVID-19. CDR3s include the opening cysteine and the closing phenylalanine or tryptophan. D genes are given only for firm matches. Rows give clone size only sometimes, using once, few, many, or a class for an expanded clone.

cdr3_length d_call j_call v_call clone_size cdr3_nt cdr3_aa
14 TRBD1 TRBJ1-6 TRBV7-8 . TGTGCCAGCAGCACCCAGACAGGGCATTCACCCCTCCACTTT CASSTQTGHSPLHF
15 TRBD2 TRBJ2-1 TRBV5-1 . TGCGCCAGCAGCTTTAGGACTAGCGGGGCAGGTGAGCAGTTCTTC CASSFRTSGAGEQFF
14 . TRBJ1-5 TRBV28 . TGTGCCAGCAGTCTAAAACCTAGCAATCAGCCCCAGCATTTT CASSLKPSNQPQHF
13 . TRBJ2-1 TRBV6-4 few TGTGCCAGCAGTGACTCTGAGAGGAATGAGCAGTTCTTC CASSDSERNEQFF
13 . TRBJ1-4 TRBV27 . TGTGCCAGCGGAGTAGGCCCCTGGGAAAAACTGTTTTTT CASGVGPWEKLFF
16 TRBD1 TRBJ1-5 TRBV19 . TGTGCCAGTAGTAAAGAGACAGGGCAGAGCAATCAGCCCCAGCATTTT CASSKETGQSNQPQHF
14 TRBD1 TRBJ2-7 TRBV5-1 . TGCGCCAGCAAGCGAGGGGGCGATTACTACGAGCAGTACTTC CASKRGGDYYEQYF
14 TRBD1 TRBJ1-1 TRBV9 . TGTGCCAGCAGCTCGGGACAGACGAACACTGAAGCTTTCTTT CASSSGQTNTEAFF
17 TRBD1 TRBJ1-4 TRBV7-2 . TGTGCCAGCAGCTGGGGACAGGGCACGGTCTTAGGAGAAAAACTGTTTTTT CASSWGQGTVLGEKLFF
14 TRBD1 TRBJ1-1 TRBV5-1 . TGCGCCAGCAGCCTAGGGACAGCTAACACTGAAGCTTTCTTT CASSLGTANTEAFF
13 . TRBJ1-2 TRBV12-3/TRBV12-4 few TGTGCCAGCAGTTTCGGGAGGGACTATGGCTACACCTTC CASSFGRDYGYTF
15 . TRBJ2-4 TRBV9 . TGTGCCAGCAGCGTAGACGGTACAGGGCGGAACATTCAGTACTTC CASSVDGTGRNIQYF
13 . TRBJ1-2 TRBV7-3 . TGTGCCAGCAGCTCCTTGTCGAGCGATGGCTACACCTTC CASSSLSSDGYTF
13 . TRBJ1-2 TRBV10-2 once TGCGCCAGCAAGAAGGTGGAGAGCTATGGCTACACCTTC CASKKVESYGYTF
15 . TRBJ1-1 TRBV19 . TGTGCCAGTAGTTTACAGGACACCCCCGGCACTGAAGCTTTCTTT CASSLQDTPGTEAFF
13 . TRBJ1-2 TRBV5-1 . TGCGCCAGCCAAGGACAGCTAAGTGATGGCTACACCTTC CASQGQLSDGYTF
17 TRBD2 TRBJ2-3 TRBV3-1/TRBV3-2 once TGTGCCAGCAGCCAACCCCCACAAGCGGGGATGACAGATACGCAGTATTTT CASSQPPQAGMTDTQYF
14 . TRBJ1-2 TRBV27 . TGTGCCAGCAGCTTTACTCTGGGGGCGGGTGGCTACACCTTC CASSFTLGAGGYTF
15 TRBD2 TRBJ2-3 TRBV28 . TGTGCCAGCAGTTTGGCTAGCGGAGGCACAGATACGCAGTATTTT CASSLASGGTDTQYF
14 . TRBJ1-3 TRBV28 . TGTGCCAGCACTGTTCCGGGGTCTGGAAACACCATATATTTT CASTVPGSGNTIYF
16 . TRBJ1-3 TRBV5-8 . TGTGCCAGCAGCTTGGATGGTCTTCGGTCTGGAAACACCATATATTTT CASSLDGLRSGNTIYF
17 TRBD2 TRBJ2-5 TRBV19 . TGTGCCAGTAGTATCCCTCCGAAGACTAGCGGACAAGAGACCCAGTACTTC CASSIPPKTSGQETQYF
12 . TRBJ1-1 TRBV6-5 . TGTGCCAGCCGCAGGGGAAAAACTGAAGCTTTCTTT CASRRGKTEAFF
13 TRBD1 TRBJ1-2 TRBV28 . TGTGCCAGCACCGTTCGGACAGGGGATGGCTACACCTTC CASTVRTGDGYTF
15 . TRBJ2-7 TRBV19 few TGTGCCAGTAGTATAGTAGGGGGTAGAGCCTACGAGCAGTACTTC CASSIVGGRAYEQYF
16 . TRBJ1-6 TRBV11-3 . TGTGCCAGCAGCTTAGATGGGGGACTCTATAATTCACCCCTCCACTTT CASSLDGGLYNSPLHF
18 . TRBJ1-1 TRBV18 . TGTGCCAGCTCACCACCCAGAGACGGGAGGACTGACAACACTGAAGCTTTCTTT CASSPPRDGRTDNTEAFF
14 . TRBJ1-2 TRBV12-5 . TGTGCTAGTGGTTCCCCTGGCAGGGCGGATGGCTACACCTTC CASGSPGRADGYTF
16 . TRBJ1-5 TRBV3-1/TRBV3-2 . TGTGCCAGCAGCCAAGATCGTTGGAGCTACAATCAGCCCCAGCATTTT CASSQDRWSYNQPQHF
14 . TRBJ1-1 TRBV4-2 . TGTGCCAGCAGCAGGTTAGGGGGTAGGACTGAAGCTTTCTTT CASSRLGGRTEAFF
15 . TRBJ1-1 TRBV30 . TGTGCCTGGAACAAACCCCCAGGGGTGAACACTGAAGCTTTCTTT CAWNKPPGVNTEAFF
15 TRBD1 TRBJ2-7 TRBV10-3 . TGTGCCATCAGTGGCAAAGGACAGGGGGCTGGCGAGCAGTACTTC CAISGKGQGAGEQYF
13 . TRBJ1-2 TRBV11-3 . TGTGCCAGCAGTCCTGGCGGGTCGGGCGGCTACACCTTC CASSPGGSGGYTF
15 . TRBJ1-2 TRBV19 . TGTGCCAGTAGTATTGACCCGGGAGTAAACTATGGCTACACCTTC CASSIDPGVNYGYTF
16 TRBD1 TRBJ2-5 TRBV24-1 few TGTGCCACCAGTGAGACTAGACAGGGGTTGATAGAGACCCAGTACTTC CATSETRQGLIETQYF
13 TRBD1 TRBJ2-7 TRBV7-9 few TGTGCCAGCAGCCGGGACAGGGAGCACGAGCAGTACTTC CASSRDREHEQYF
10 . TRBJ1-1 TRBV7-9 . TGTGCCAGCAGCTTAGCAGGCGGTTCGTTT CASSLAGGSF
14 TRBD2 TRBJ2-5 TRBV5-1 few TGCGCCAGCAGCGCCCCCGGGACTAAAGAGACCCAGTACTTC CASSAPGTKETQYF
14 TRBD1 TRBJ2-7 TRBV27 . TGTGCCAGCAGTACAACGGACAGGGGCTACGAGCAGTACTTC CASSTTDRGYEQYF
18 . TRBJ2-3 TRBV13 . TGTGCCAGCAGCCGTTTCGTTCGGAGCAGTCCTGGCACAGATACGCAGTATTTT CASSRFVRSSPGTDTQYF
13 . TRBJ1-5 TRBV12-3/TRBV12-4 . TGTGCCAGCAGGCCAGAGGGCAATCAGCCCCAGCATTTT CASRPEGNQPQHF
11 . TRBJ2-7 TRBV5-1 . TGCGCCAGCAGCCTCGCAGACGAGCAGTACTTC CASSLADEQYF
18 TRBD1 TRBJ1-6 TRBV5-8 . TGTGCCAGCAGCCTCGGACAGGGACCCCCCAATGCAGTTTCACCCCTCCACTTT CASSLGQGPPNAVSPLHF
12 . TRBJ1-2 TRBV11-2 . TGTGCCAGCACCCCGAGGAACTATGGCTACACCTTC CASTPRNYGYTF
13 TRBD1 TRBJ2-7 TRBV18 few TGTGCCAGCTTTTCGACAGGGAGCCACGAGCAGTACTTC CASFSTGSHEQYF
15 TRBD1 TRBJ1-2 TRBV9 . TGTGCCAGCAGCGATACAGGGGAGGTAAACTATGGCTACACCTTC CASSDTGEVNYGYTF
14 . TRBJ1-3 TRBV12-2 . TGTGCAAGTCGGAAACAGGGGAAGGAAAACACCATATATTTT CASRKQGKENTIYF
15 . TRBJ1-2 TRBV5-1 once TGCGCCAGCAGCTTATCCTGGACAGCCCGCTATGGCTACACCTTC CASSLSWTARYGYTF
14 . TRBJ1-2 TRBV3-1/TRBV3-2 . TGTGCCAGCCAGGGGCGTCGTCTCGGCTATGGCTACACCTTC CASQGRRLGYGYTF
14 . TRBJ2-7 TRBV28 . TGTGCCAGCAGTTTGCCCCGACTAGGGTACGAGCAGTACTTC CASSLPRLGYEQYF
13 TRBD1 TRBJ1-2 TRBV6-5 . TGTGCCAGCAGTCGGACAGGGGACTATGGCTACACCTTC CASSRTGDYGYTF
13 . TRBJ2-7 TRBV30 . TGTGCCTGGAGTGTTCAGGATCCCAACGAGCAGTACTTC CAWSVQDPNEQYF
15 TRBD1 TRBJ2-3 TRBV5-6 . TGTGCCAGCAGCTCAAGCATCACAGGGGGATGGACGCAGTATTTT CASSSSITGGWTQYF
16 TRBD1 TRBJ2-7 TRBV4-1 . TGCGCCAGCAGCCAACAGCCGGGACAGCTTCACTACGAGCAGTACTTC CASSQQPGQLHYEQYF
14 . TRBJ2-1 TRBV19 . TGTGCCAGTAGTATCGGGACACCTTACAATGAGCAGTTCTTC CASSIGTPYNEQFF
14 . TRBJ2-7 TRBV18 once TGTGCCAGCTCACCGCTCCCGGGATACTACGAGCAGTACTTC CASSPLPGYYEQYF
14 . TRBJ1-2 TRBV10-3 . TGTGCCATCAGTGATGGGGGAGGGAACTATGGCTACACCTTC CAISDGGGNYGYTF
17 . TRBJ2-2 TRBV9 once TGTGCCAGCAGCCAAGACCCAGGAGGGACGAACACCGGGGAGCTGTTTTTT CASSQDPGGTNTGELFF
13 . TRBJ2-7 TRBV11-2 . TGTGCCAGCAGCTTAAGTCGGGGCTACGAGCAGTACTTC CASSLSRGYEQYF
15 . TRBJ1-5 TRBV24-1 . TGTGCCACCAGTGATTCGGGAGGGGGAGATGAACCCCAGCATTTT CATSDSGGGDEPQHF